The rows below give T cell receptor beta chains drawn from one sample of a study of somatic mutations in cytotoxic T cells in rheumatoid arthritis. Sequencing was performed with immunoSEQ multiplex PCR; in TCRdb, only in-frame clones are kept and a portion is missing. The sample carries 15,000 to 20,000 clones, more than 70% recorded once. Sequenced input: CD8+ T cells sorted from blood. The receptors stem from an adult with rheumatoid arthritis. Each CDR3 is given with its conserved first and last residue. Fields, in order: D gene, clone size, J gene, V gene, CDR3 DNA, CDR3 protein. The D gene is left open where the match is weak. Expanded clones are given a class, and other clones once, few, many or no size at all.

d_call: TRBD2
clone_size: -
j_call: TRBJ2-7
v_call: TRBV7-8
cdr3_nt: TGTGCCAGCAGCTTAGTCCCCGGGAGGGCCTACGAGCAGTACTTC
cdr3_aa: CASSLVPGRAYEQYF

d_call: -
clone_size: -
j_call: TRBJ1-3
v_call: TRBV9
cdr3_nt: TGTGCCAGCAGCGCATCTACCGGGACGCCATCGGGGGGAAACACCATATATTTT
cdr3_aa: CASSASTGTPSGGNTIYF

d_call: -
clone_size: -
j_call: TRBJ2-3
v_call: TRBV30
cdr3_nt: TGTGCCTGGAGTGTTCGGGGGGCCCACCGTTCTAGCACAGATACGCAGTATTTT
cdr3_aa: CAWSVRGAHRSSTDTQYF

d_call: -
clone_size: -
j_call: TRBJ1-2
v_call: TRBV7-9
cdr3_nt: TGTGCCAGCAGCTTAGAGGATGGGGGGATCTATGGCTACACCTTC
cdr3_aa: CASSLEDGGIYGYTF

d_call: TRBD1
clone_size: -
j_call: TRBJ2-7
v_call: TRBV6-1
cdr3_nt: TGTGCCAGCGCCTACAGGGGGCTATACGAGCAGTACTTC
cdr3_aa: CASAYRGLYEQYF

d_call: -
clone_size: -
j_call: TRBJ2-1
v_call: TRBV30
cdr3_nt: TGTGCCTGGAGTGTACCCTATGGATCCTACAATGAGCAGTTCTTC
cdr3_aa: CAWSVPYGSYNEQFF

d_call: -
clone_size: -
j_call: TRBJ1-2
v_call: TRBV6-1
cdr3_nt: TGTGCCAGCAGTCCGGGGGGTAACCAGGCTTATGGCTACACCTTC
cdr3_aa: CASSPGGNQAYGYTF

d_call: TRBD2
clone_size: -
j_call: TRBJ2-5
v_call: TRBV12-5
cdr3_nt: TGTGCTAGTGGTTTGGGGACGGGAGGAGAGACCCAGTACTTC
cdr3_aa: CASGLGTGGETQYF

d_call: -
clone_size: -
j_call: TRBJ1-4
v_call: TRBV7-2
cdr3_nt: TGTGCCAGCAGCTTAGGGCCTTTGATGGGGGGGCATGGGGAAAAACTGTTTTTT
cdr3_aa: CASSLGPLMGGHGEKLFF

d_call: -
clone_size: -
j_call: TRBJ1-1
v_call: TRBV4-3
cdr3_nt: TGCGCCAGCAGCCATGGGACTGCTGTTGAAGCTTTCTTT
cdr3_aa: CASSHGTAVEAFF

d_call: -
clone_size: once
j_call: TRBJ1-1
v_call: TRBV7-2
cdr3_nt: TGTGCCAGCAGCCAATGGGCGGAATCTGAGGCTTTCTTT
cdr3_aa: CASSQWAESEAFF

d_call: -
clone_size: -
j_call: TRBJ1-2
v_call: TRBV27
cdr3_nt: TGTGCCAGCAGTTTAACAGGGAACTATGGCTACACCTTC
cdr3_aa: CASSLTGNYGYTF

d_call: TRBD2
clone_size: -
j_call: TRBJ2-3
v_call: TRBV30
cdr3_nt: TGTGCCTCTCTGGCTAGCGGATACACAGATACGCAGTATTTT
cdr3_aa: CASLASGYTDTQYF

d_call: -
clone_size: -
j_call: TRBJ1-2
v_call: TRBV10-3
cdr3_nt: TGTGCCATCAGTGAAGAGGGTACGGGGAGAGTCTATGGCTACACCTTC
cdr3_aa: CAISEEGTGRVYGYTF

d_call: -
clone_size: -
j_call: TRBJ2-7
v_call: TRBV27
cdr3_nt: TGTGCCAGCAGTTTTGGCCTAGCGAACGAGCAGTACTTC
cdr3_aa: CASSFGLANEQYF

d_call: -
clone_size: -
j_call: TRBJ2-7
v_call: TRBV7-6
cdr3_nt: TGTGCCAGCAACGGCGGGGCCCGCTGGTACTTC
cdr3_aa: CASNGGARWYF

d_call: -
clone_size: -
j_call: TRBJ2-7
v_call: TRBV5-6
cdr3_nt: TGTGCCAGCAGCTTGGGACCCTTCGTTGAGTTTGAGTACGAGCAGTACTTC
cdr3_aa: CASSLGPFVEFEYEQYF

d_call: TRBD1
clone_size: -
j_call: TRBJ2-2
v_call: TRBV9
cdr3_nt: TGTGCCAGCAGCGTAGCACAGGGGGCCGGGGAGCTGTTTTTT
cdr3_aa: CASSVAQGAGELFF

d_call: TRBD1
clone_size: -
j_call: TRBJ1-1
v_call: TRBV7-6
cdr3_nt: TGTGCCAGCAGCTCAATGTTCCGCGGGGGGACAGGGAACACTGAAGCTTTCTTT
cdr3_aa: CASSSMFRGGTGNTEAFF

d_call: -
clone_size: -
j_call: TRBJ2-1
v_call: TRBV2
cdr3_nt: TGTGCCAGCAGTCTATGGCAGAGAAAATACAATGAGCAGTTCTTC
cdr3_aa: CASSLWQRKYNEQFF

d_call: -
clone_size: -
j_call: TRBJ1-5
v_call: TRBV27
cdr3_nt: TGTGCCAGCAGTGTAAACATTCTCCAGCCCCAGCATTTT
cdr3_aa: CASSVNILQPQHF

d_call: -
clone_size: -
j_call: TRBJ1-3
v_call: TRBV29-1
cdr3_nt: TGCAGCGTCTCGTATGGAAACACCATATATTTT
cdr3_aa: CSVSYGNTIYF

d_call: -
clone_size: -
j_call: TRBJ1-1
v_call: TRBV7-9
cdr3_nt: TGTGCCAGCAGCTTAGTGGGGAGGGGGGGGAACACTGAAGCTTTCTTT
cdr3_aa: CASSLVGRGGNTEAFF

d_call: -
clone_size: -
j_call: TRBJ2-1
v_call: TRBV6-5
cdr3_nt: TGTGCCAGCCGCCCTGAGGCGATAGGGTACAATGAGCAGTTCTTC
cdr3_aa: CASRPEAIGYNEQFF

d_call: -
clone_size: -
j_call: TRBJ2-3
v_call: TRBV5-1
cdr3_nt: TGCGCCAGCAGCACGGAGGTCGGACTACCCAATTGGACGCAGTATTTT
cdr3_aa: CASSTEVGLPNWTQYF

d_call: TRBD1
clone_size: -
j_call: TRBJ1-1
v_call: TRBV4-1
cdr3_nt: TGCGCCAGCAGCCAAAACGGACAGGGCGTTGGTGGCACTGAAGCTTTCTTT
cdr3_aa: CASSQNGQGVGGTEAFF

d_call: TRBD1
clone_size: -
j_call: TRBJ1-1
v_call: TRBV5-5
cdr3_nt: TGTGCCAGCAGCTCCCGGGACAGCACTGAAGCTTTCTTT
cdr3_aa: CASSSRDSTEAFF

d_call: -
clone_size: few
j_call: TRBJ2-7
v_call: TRBV12-1
cdr3_nt: TGTGCCAGCAGCTTGACAGCGGGCTCGATCTACGAGCAGTACTTC
cdr3_aa: CASSLTAGSIYEQYF

d_call: -
clone_size: -
j_call: TRBJ1-3
v_call: TRBV5-1
cdr3_nt: TGCGCCAGCAGCTTGGGGTGGGGGCTCGATCTACTAACTGGAAACACCATATATTTT
cdr3_aa: CASSLGWGLDLLTGNTIYF

d_call: -
clone_size: once
j_call: TRBJ2-1
v_call: TRBV27
cdr3_nt: TGTGCCAGCAGTTTATTGGGGTTGGCGAATTTGGAGCAGTTCTTC
cdr3_aa: CASSLLGLANLEQFF

d_call: -
clone_size: -
j_call: TRBJ1-2
v_call: TRBV2
cdr3_nt: TGTGCCAGCAGTGAGCTGGCGGGGGGAAACCACTATGGCTACACCTTC
cdr3_aa: CASSELAGGNHYGYTF

d_call: -
clone_size: -
j_call: TRBJ1-5
v_call: TRBV7-9
cdr3_nt: TGTGCCAGCAGCTCTTGGGGTGCTCAGCCCCAGCATTTT
cdr3_aa: CASSSWGAQPQHF

d_call: TRBD2
clone_size: -
j_call: TRBJ2-7
v_call: TRBV28
cdr3_nt: TGTGCCAGCAGGGAAGAGTCTAGCGGGGTCTACGAGCAGTACTTC
cdr3_aa: CASREESSGVYEQYF

d_call: -
clone_size: once
j_call: TRBJ2-5
v_call: TRBV7-3
cdr3_nt: TGTGCCAGCAGCCCTTCTGGGAACCAAGAGACCCAGTACTTC
cdr3_aa: CASSPSGNQETQYF

d_call: -
clone_size: -
j_call: TRBJ2-7
v_call: TRBV7-3
cdr3_nt: TGTGCCAGCAGCTTAAACCCCTCCTCCTACGAGCAGTACTTC
cdr3_aa: CASSLNPSSYEQYF

d_call: TRBD1
clone_size: few
j_call: TRBJ1-2
v_call: TRBV2
cdr3_nt: TGTGCCAGAACAGGGGCGAAGAACTATGGCTACACCTTC
cdr3_aa: CARTGAKNYGYTF

d_call: -
clone_size: -
j_call: TRBJ2-6
v_call: TRBV27
cdr3_nt: TGTGCCAGCAGTTTAGGGGTGGGGGCCAACGTCCTGACTTTC
cdr3_aa: CASSLGVGANVLTF